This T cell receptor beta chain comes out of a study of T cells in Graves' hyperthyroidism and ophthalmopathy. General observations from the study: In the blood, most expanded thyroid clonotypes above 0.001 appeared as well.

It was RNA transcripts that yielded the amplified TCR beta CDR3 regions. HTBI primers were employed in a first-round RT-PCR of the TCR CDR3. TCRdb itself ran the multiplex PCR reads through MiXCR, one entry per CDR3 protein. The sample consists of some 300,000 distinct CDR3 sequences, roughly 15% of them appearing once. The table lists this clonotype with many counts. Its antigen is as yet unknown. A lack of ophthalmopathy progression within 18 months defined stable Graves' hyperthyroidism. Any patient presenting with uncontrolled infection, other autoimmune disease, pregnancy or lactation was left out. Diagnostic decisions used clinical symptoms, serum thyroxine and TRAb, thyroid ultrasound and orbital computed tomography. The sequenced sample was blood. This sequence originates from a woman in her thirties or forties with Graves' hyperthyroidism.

Here the CDR3 reads CASRARVGEQFF. The CDR3 DNA sequence: TGTGCCAGCAGAGCGAGGGTTGGGGAGCAGTTCTTC. This sequence joins TRBV2 and TRBJ2-1; D possibly corresponds to TRBD2 (5 bases). V was shortened by 6 bases and J by 10 bases, with 13 bases between the two germline ends. The CDR3 totals 12 residues. The germline V gene encodes CDR1 SNHLY and CDR2 FYNNEI.